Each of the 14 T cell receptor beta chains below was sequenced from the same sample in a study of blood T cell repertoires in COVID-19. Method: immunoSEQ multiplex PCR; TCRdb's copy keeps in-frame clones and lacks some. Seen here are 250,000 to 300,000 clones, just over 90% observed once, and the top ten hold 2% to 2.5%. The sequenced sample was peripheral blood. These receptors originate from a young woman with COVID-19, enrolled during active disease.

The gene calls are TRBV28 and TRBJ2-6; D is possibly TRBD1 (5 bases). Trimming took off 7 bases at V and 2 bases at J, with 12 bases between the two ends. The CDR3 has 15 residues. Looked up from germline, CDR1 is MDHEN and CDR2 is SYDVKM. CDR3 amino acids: CASKTFRAGANVLTF. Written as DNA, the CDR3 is TGTGCCAGCAAGACCTTCAGGGCTGGGGCCAACGTCCTGACTTTC.

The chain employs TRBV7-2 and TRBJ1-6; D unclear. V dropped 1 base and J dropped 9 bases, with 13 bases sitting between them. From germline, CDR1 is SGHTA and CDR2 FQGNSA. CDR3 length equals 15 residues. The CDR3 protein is CASSLGSVGGSPLHF. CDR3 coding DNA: TGTGCCAGCAGCTTAGGGTCGGTCGGCGGTTCACCCCTCCACTTT.

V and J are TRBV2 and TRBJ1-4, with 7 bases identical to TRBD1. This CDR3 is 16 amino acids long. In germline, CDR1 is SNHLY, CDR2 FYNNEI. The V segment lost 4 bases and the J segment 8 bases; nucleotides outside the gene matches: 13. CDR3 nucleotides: TGTGCCAGCAGTGCTAGAGAGACAGGGTTTAGAGAAAAACTGTTTTTT. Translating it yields CASSARETGFREKLFF.

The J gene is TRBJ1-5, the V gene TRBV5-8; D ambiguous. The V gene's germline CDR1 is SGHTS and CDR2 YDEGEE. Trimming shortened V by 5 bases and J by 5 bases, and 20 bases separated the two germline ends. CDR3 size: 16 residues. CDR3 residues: CASSPSAGSTYQPQHF. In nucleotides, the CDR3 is TGTGCCAGCAGTCCCTCGGCGGGGTCAACTTATCAGCCCCAGCATTTT.

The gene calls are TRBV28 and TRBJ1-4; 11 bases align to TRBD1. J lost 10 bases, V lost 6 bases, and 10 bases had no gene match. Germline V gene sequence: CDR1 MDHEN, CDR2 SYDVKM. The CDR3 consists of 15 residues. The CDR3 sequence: CASSPKDRGPGKLFF. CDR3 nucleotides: TGTGCCAGCAGCCCCAAGGACAGGGGGCCGGGAAAACTGTTTTTT.

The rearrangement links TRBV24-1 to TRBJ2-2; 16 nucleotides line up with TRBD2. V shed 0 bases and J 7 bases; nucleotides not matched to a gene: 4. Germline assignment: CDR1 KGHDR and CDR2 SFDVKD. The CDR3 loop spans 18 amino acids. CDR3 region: CATSDLGTSGRAFGELFF. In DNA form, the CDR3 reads TGTGCCACCAGTGATTTGGGGACTAGCGGGAGGGCCTTCGGGGAGCTGTTTTTT.

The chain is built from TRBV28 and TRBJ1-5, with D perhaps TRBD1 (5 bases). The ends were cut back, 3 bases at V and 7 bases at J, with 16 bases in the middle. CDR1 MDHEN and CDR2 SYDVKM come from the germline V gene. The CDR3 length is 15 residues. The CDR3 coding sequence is TGTGCCAGCAGTTTTCCACAGGAATTCGGGCAGCCCCAGCATTTT. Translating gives CASSFPQEFGQPQHF.

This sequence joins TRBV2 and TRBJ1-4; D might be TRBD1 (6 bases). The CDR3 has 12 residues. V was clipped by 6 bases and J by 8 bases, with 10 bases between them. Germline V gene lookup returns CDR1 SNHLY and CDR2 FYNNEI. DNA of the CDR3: TGTGCCAGCAGCAGGGGCGAGGAAAAACTGTTTTTT. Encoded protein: CASSRGEEKLFF. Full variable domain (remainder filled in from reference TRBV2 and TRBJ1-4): EPEVTQTPSHQVTQMGQEVILRCVPISNHLYFYWYRQILGQKVEFLVSFYNNEISEKSEIFDDQFSVERPDGSNFTLKIRSTKLEDSAMYFCASSRGEEKLFFGSGTQLSVL.

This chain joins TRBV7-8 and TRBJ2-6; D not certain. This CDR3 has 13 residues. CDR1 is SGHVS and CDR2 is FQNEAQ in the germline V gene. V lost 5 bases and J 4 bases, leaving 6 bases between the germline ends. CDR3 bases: TGTGCCAGCAGCCCACTCGGGGCCAACGTCCTGACTTTC. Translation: CASSPLGANVLTF.

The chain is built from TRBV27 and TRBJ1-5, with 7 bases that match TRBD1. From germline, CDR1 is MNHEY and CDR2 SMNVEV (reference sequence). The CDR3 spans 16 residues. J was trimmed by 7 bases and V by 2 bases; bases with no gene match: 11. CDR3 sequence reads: CASSLRAGAGGQPQHF. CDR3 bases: TGTGCCAGCAGTTTAAGGGCTGGGGCAGGGGGACAGCCCCAGCATTTT.

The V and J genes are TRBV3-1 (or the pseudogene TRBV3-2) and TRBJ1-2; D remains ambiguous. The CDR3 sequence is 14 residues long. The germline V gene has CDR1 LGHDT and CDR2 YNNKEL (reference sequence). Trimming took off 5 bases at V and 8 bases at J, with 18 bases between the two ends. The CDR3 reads CASSTSDKLAGYTF. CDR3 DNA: TGTGCCAGCAGCACCTCTGACAAGCTTGCGGGCTACACCTTC.

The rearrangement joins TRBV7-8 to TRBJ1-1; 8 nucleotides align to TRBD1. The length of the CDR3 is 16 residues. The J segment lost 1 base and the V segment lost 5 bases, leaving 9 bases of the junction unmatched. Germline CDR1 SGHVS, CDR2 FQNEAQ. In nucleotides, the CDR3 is TGTGCCAGCAGCCCCTCCGGACAGGGAGCGAACACTGAAGCTTTCTTT. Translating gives CASSPSGQGANTEAFF.

The CDR3 region is CASGLERRNTGELFF. CDR3 bases: TGTGCTAGTGGTTTGGAGAGGAGGAACACCGGGGAGCTGTTTTTT. The chain combines TRBV12-5 with TRBJ2-2, with no clear D. The germline CDR1 and CDR2 sequences are LGHNT and FRNRAP. Trimming removed 1 base from V and 1 base from J, with 7 bases in between. The CDR3 extends over 15 amino acids.

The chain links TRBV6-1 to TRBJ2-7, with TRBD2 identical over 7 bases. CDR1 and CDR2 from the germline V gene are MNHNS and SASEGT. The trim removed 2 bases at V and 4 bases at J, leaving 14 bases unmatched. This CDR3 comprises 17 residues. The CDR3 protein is CASSEMLGGTGWYEQYF. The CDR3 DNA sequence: TGTGCCAGCAGTGAAATGCTGGGAGGGACGGGTTGGTACGAGCAGTACTTC.